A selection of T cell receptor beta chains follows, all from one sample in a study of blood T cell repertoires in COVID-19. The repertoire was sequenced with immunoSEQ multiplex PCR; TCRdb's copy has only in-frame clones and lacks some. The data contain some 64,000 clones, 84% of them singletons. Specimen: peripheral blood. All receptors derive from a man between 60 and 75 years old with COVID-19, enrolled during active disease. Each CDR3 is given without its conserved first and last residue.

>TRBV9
ASSVGGTNQETQY
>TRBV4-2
ASSRQLGSGGPNEQY
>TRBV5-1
ASDAGRNTGELF
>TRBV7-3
ASSPTGGYNEKLF
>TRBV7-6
ASSVGLAGGLTDTQY
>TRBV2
AATGDPYNEQF
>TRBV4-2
ASSQDVGQGTGNTIY
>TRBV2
ASSVTGGEGGYT
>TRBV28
ASSGAGGAYNEQF
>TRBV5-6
ASSSGQKAYEQY
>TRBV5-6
ASSFSGSTDTQY
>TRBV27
ASSSIRQGVGTIY
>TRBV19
ASRPGQANTGELF
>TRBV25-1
ASSAGTGGEKLF
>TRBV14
ASSPRTGLDTIY
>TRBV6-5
ASSTTGTGGYEQY
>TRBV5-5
ASSLAPLAGGIWETQY
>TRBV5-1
ASSAGLAGGITDTQY
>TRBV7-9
ASTPQGGTFLGANVLT
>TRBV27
ASSFMGLEQY
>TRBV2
ASRKEEVAGAF
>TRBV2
ASRGTGGASEAF
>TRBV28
ASSRDSYNQPQH
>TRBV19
ASSILGHTMNTEAF
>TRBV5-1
ATSGGQGAYGYT
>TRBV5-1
ASTLMPSPGNEQF
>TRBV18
ASSPGSGEQF
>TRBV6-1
ASSEASAGQETQY
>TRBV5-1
ASSLLGAGNEQF
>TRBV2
ASRGDRKQETQY
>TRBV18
ASSPGQGTGQPQH
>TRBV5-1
ASSPGTGGNQPQH
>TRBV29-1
SVAGSSQETQY
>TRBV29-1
SVTPGQGSGYT
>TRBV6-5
ASRWEKNTEAF
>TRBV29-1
SVGQGTYEQY